This is a list of T cell receptor beta chains from one sample in a study of OX40 agonist ivuxolimab in advanced cancers. Produced via immunoSEQ multiplex PCR; TCRdb's table is partial and in-frame only. This table has around 100,000 clones, 70% to 90% appearing once. The material sequenced was CD4+ or CD8+ T cells sorted from blood, taken in a trial of the OX40 agonist ivuxolimab. The receptors here all came from an adult with an advanced solid tumor such as melanoma, head and neck, liver or kidney cancer. Both conserved end residues are part of each CDR3. The D gene is left open where the match is weak. Size tells how often a clone was seen (once, few, many) or the class of an expanded clone, and some rows leave it out.

D gene: .; J gene: TRBJ2-1; clone size: .; V gene: TRBV2; CDR3 protein: CASNKRGAGFNEQFF; CDR3 DNA: TGTGCCAGCAACAAAAGGGGGGCCGGGTTCAATGAGCAGTTCTTC
D gene: .; J gene: TRBJ2-7; clone size: .; V gene: TRBV21-1; CDR3 protein: CASSKWGQRPYEQYF; CDR3 DNA: TGTGCCAGCAGCAAATGGGGACAGAGACCCTACGAGCAGTACTTC
D gene: TRBD2; J gene: TRBJ2-3; clone size: .; V gene: TRBV14; CDR3 protein: CASSHLPGAGGWADTQYF; CDR3 DNA: TGTGCCAGCAGCCACCTCCCGGGAGCGGGAGGGTGGGCAGATACGCAGTATTTT
D gene: .; J gene: TRBJ2-7; clone size: .; V gene: TRBV5-1; CDR3 protein: CASSLVGGDYEQYF; CDR3 DNA: TGCGCCAGCAGCTTGGTGGGGGGAGACTACGAGCAGTACTTC
D gene: .; J gene: TRBJ2-7; clone size: .; V gene: TRBV5-1; CDR3 protein: CASSLGLLVNEQYF; CDR3 DNA: TGCGCCAGCAGTCTCGGCTTACTAGTCAACGAGCAGTACTTC
D gene: .; J gene: TRBJ2-5; clone size: .; V gene: TRBV15; CDR3 protein: CATKEGQQETQYF; CDR3 DNA: TGTGCCACCAAAGAGGGGCAGCAAGAGACCCAGTACTTC
D gene: .; J gene: TRBJ2-5; clone size: once; V gene: TRBV11-2; CDR3 protein: CASSLMVTSGGETQYF; CDR3 DNA: TGTGCCAGCAGCTTAATGGTCACGAGTGGCGGAGAGACCCAGTACTTC
D gene: TRBD1; J gene: TRBJ1-1; clone size: .; V gene: TRBV28; CDR3 protein: CASSYPIGQGGRLWMNTEAFF; CDR3 DNA: TGTGCCAGCAGCTACCCGATCGGACAGGGAGGCCGTCTGTGGATGAACACTGAAGCTTTCTTT
D gene: .; J gene: TRBJ1-5; clone size: few; V gene: TRBV5-1; CDR3 protein: CASSLRPNQPQHF; CDR3 DNA: TGCGCCAGCAGCTTGCGCCCCAATCAGCCCCAGCATTTT
D gene: .; J gene: TRBJ2-7; clone size: once; V gene: TRBV4-1; CDR3 protein: CASSQDPQFSVAGNYEQYF; CDR3 DNA: TGCGCCAGCAGCCAAGATCCGCAGTTTTCGGTCGCGGGGAACTACGAGCAGTACTTC
D gene: .; J gene: TRBJ2-1; clone size: .; V gene: TRBV9; CDR3 protein: CASSVEGRRENEQFF; CDR3 DNA: TGTGCCAGCAGCGTAGAGGGACGAAGGGAGAATGAGCAGTTCTTC
D gene: .; J gene: TRBJ1-4; clone size: .; V gene: TRBV30; CDR3 protein: CAWSVGGPGEKLFF; CDR3 DNA: TGTGCCTGGAGTGTGGGAGGACCAGGAGAAAAACTGTTTTTT
D gene: TRBD2; J gene: TRBJ2-3; clone size: .; V gene: TRBV6-1; CDR3 protein: CASSGLAGSDTQYF; CDR3 DNA: TGTGCCAGCTCGGGACTAGCGGGATCAGATACGCAGTATTTT
D gene: .; J gene: TRBJ2-7; clone size: .; V gene: TRBV29-1; CDR3 protein: CSVKIRQEQYF; CDR3 DNA: TGCAGCGTTAAGATTCGGCAGGAGCAGTACTTC